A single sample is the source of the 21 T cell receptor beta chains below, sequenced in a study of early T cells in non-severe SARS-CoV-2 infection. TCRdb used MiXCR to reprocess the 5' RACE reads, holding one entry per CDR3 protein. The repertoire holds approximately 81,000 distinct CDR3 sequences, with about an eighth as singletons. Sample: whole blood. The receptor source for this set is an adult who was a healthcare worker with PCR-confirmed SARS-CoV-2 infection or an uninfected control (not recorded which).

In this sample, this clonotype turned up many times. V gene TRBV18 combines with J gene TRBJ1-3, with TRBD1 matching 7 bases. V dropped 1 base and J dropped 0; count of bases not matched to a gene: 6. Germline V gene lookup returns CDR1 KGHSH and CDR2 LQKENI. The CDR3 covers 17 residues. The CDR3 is CASSPLRDRASGNTIYF. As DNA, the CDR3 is TGTGCCAGCTCACCACTCCGGGACAGAGCCTCTGGAAACACCATATATTTT.

The CDR3 DNA is TGTGCCAGCAGTGTGGGCCCCCTCTCGCTGTTTTTT. Its protein is CASSVGPLSLFF. J is TRBJ1-4 and V is TRBV2, with no clear D. The germline V gene has CDR1 SNHLY and CDR2 FYNNEI. V gave up 4 bases and J gave up 14 bases, with 14 bases separating them. CDR3 length equals 12 residues.

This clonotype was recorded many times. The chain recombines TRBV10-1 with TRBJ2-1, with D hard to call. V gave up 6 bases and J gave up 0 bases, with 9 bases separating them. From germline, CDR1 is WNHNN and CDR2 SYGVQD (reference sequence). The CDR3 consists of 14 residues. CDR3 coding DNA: TGCGCCAGCAGCTCGGCTAGCTCCTACAATGAGCAGTTCTTC. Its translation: CASSSASSYNEQFF.

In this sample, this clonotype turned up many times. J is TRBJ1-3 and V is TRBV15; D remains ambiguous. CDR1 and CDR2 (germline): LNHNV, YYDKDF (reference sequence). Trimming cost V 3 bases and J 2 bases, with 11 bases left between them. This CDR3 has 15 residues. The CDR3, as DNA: TGTGCCACCAGCAGTAAACGGCTTACTGGAAACACCATATATTTT. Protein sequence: CATSSKRLTGNTIYF. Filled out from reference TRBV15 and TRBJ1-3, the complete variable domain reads DAMVIQNPRYQVTQFGKPVTLSCSQTLNHNVMYWYQQKSSQAPKLLFHYYDKDFNNEADTPDNFQSRRPNTSFCFLDIRSPGLGDTAMYLCATSSKRLTGNTIYFGEGSWLTVV.

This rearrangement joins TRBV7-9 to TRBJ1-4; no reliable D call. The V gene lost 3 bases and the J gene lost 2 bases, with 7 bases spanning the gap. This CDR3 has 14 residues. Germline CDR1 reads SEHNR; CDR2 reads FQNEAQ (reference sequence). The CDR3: CASSLMGTNEKLFF. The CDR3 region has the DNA TGTGCCAGCAGCTTGATGGGTACTAATGAAAAACTGTTTTTT.

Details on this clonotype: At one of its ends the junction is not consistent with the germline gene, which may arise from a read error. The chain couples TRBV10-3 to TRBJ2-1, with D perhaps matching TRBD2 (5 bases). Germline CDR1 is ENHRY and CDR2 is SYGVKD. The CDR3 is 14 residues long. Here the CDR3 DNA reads TGTGCCACCAGTTATGAAGGGAGAGGGAATGAGCAGTTCTTC. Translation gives CATSYEGRGNEQFF.

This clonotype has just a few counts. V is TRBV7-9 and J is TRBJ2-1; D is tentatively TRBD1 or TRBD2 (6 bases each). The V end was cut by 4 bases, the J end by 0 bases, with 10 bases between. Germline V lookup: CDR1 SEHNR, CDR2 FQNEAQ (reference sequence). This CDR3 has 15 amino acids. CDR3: CASSYKGGSYNEQFF. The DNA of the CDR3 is TGTGCCAGCAGCTACAAGGGGGGCTCCTACAATGAGCAGTTCTTC. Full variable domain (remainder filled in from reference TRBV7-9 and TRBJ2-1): DTGVSQNPRHKITKRGQNVTFRCDPISEHNRLYWYRQTLGQGPEFLTYFQNEAQLEKSRLLSDRFSAERPKGSFSTLEIQRTEQGDSAMYLCASSYKGGSYNEQFFGPGTRLTVL.

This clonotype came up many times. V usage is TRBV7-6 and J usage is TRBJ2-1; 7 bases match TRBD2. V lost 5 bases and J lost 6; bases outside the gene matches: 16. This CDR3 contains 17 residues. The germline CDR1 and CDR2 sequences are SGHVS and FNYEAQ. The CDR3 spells CASSPHLGAGSGNEQFF. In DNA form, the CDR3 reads TGTGCCAGCAGCCCCCACCTGGGAGCGGGAAGTGGCAATGAGCAGTTCTTC. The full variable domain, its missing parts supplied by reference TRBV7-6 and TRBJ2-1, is GAGVSQSPRYKVTKRGQDVALRCDPISGHVSLYWYRQALGQGPEFLTYFNYEAQQDKSGLPNDRFSAERPEGSISTLTIQRTEQRDSAMYRCASSPHLGAGSGNEQFFGPGTRLTVL.

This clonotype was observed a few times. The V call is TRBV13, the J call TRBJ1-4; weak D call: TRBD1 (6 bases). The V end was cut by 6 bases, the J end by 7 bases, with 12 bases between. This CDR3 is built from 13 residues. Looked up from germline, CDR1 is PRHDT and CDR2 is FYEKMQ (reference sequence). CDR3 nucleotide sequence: TGTGCCAGCAGTGGCAGGGGAATTGAAAAACTGTTTTTT. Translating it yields CASSGRGIEKLFF.

CDR3 coding DNA: TGTGCCAGCAGCCTCTCCGGGGGGGTTACCTACAATGAGCAGTTCTTC. Amino acids: CASSLSGGVTYNEQFF. The rearrangement uses TRBV7-6 and TRBJ2-1, with TRBD2 matching over 8 bases. Germline V gene sequence: CDR1 SGHVS, CDR2 FNYEAQ. V gave up 5 bases and J gave up 2 bases; unmatched junction bases: 8. The CDR3 consists of 16 residues. The whole variable domain, remainder taken from reference TRBV7-6 and TRBJ2-1, is GAGVSQSPRYKVTKRGQDVALRCDPISGHVSLYWYRQALGQGPEFLTYFNYEAQQDKSGLPNDRFSAERPEGSISTLTIQRTEQRDSAMYRCASSLSGGVTYNEQFFGPGTRLTVL.

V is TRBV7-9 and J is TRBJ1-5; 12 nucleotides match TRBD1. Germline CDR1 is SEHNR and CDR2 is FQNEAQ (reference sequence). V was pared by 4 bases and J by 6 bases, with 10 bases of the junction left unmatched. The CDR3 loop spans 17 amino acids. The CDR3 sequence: CASSSGTGGSRRQPQHF. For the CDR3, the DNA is TGTGCCAGCAGCTCCGGGACAGGGGGCTCTCGTCGTCAGCCCCAGCATTTT.

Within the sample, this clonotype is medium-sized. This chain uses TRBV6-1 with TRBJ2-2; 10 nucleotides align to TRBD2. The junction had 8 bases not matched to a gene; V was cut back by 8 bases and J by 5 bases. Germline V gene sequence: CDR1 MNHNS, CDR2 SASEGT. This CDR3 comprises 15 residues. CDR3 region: CASGEVAGGTGELFF. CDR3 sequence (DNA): TGTGCCAGCGGGGAGGTAGCGGGAGGTACCGGGGAGCTGTTTTTT.

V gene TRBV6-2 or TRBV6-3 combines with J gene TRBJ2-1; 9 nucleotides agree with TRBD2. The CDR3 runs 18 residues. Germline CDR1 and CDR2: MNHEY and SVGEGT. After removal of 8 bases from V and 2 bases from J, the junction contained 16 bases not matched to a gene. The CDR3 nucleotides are TGTGCCAGCGGCTCCGTCCCTTTAGCGGGAGTAGCCTACAATGAGCAGTTCTTC. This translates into CASGSVPLAGVAYNEQFF.

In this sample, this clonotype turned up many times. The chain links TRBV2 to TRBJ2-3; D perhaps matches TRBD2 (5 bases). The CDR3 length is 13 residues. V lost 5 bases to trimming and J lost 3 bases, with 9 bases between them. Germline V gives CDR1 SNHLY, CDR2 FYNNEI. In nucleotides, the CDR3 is TGTGCCAGCAGTCTAGGGAGAACAGATACGCAGTATTTT. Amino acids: CASSLGRTDTQYF.

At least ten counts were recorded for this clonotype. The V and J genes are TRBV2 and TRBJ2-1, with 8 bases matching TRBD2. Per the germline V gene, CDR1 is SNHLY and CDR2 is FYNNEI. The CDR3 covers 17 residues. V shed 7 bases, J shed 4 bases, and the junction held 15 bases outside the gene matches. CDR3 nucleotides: TGTGCCAGCAAAGTACGGGGGGGCCCCCCAATGTACAATGAGCAGTTCTTC. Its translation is CASKVRGGPPMYNEQFF.

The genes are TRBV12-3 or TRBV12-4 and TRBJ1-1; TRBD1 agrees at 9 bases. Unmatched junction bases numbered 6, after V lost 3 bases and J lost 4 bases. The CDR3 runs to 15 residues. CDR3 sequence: CASSFVQGAGTEAFF. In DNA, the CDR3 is TGTGCCAGCAGTTTCGTACAGGGGGCCGGCACTGAAGCTTTCTTT.

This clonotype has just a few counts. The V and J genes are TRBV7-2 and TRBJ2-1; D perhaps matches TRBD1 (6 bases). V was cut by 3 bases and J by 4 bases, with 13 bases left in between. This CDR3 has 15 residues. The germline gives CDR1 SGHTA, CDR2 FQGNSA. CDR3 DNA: TGTGCCAGCAGCTTCATGGGGGCAGGTTACAATGAGCAGTTCTTC. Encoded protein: CASSFMGAGYNEQFF. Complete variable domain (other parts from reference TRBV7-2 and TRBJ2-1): GAGVSQSPSNKVTEKGKDVELRCDPISGHTALYWYRQSLGQGLEFLIYFQGNSAPDKSGLPSDRFSAERTGGSVSTLTIQRTQQEDSAVYLCASSFMGAGYNEQFFGPGTRLTVL.

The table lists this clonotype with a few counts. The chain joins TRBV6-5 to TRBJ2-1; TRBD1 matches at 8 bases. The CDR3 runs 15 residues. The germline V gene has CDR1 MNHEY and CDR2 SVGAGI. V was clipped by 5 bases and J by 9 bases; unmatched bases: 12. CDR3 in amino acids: CASSGYSGTGVEQFF. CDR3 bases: TGTGCCAGCAGTGGCTACTCCGGGACAGGAGTTGAGCAGTTCTTC.

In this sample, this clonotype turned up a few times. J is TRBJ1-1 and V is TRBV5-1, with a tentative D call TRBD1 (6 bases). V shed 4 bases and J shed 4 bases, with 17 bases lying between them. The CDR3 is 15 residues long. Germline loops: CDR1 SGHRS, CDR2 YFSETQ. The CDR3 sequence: CASSLQGRLSTEAFF. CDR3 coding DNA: TGCGCCAGCAGCCTACAGGGCCGGTTGAGCACTGAAGCTTTCTTT.

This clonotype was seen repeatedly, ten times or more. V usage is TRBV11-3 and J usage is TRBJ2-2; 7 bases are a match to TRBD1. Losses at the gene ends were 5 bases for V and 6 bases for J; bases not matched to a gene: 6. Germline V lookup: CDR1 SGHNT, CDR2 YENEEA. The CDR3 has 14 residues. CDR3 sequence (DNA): TGTGCCAGCAGCACACAGGGGCGCCCCGGGGAGCTGTTTTTT. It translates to CASSTQGRPGELFF.

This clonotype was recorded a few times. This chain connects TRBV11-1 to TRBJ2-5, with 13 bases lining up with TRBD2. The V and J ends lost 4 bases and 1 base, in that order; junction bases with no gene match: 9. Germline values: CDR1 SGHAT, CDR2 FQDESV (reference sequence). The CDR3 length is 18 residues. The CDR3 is CASSSGTSGVSSQETQYF. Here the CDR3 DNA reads TGTGCCAGCAGCTCCGGGACTAGCGGGGTGTCTTCCCAAGAGACCCAGTACTTC.